This T cell receptor beta chain was captured in a study of T cell responses to AZD1222 COVID-19 vaccine. Germline-derived CDR1 and CDR2 are MDHEN and SYDVKM. Trimming took 8 bases from V and 3 from J, leaving 17 bases between them. The CDR3 totals 15 residues. This table comes from immunoSEQ multiplex PCR, and its TCRdb copy is limited to in-frame clones, with some not included. Among 90,000 or so clones listed, 88% were seen once. The origin of this receptor is an adult in good health. Sequences were derived from peripheral blood, sampled on day 0 of AZD1222 vaccination. The chain is built from TRBV28 and TRBJ1-5; TRBD1 is a possible D gene (6 bases). CDR3 in DNA: TGTGCCAGCGACTTCTACAGGGTTCTCAATCAGCCCCAGCATTTT. Translation: CASDFYRVLNQPQHF.